This entry concerns a single T cell receptor (beta chain). Its antigen is not identified. The sample originates from a study of shared clonotypes between healthy human individuals. Study-level results: An expected dependence of interdonor clonotype sharing on sequencing depth was noted. Shared across a few donors were roughly 5% of the naive CD4 clonotypes.

CD45RO-negative, CCR7-positively selected cells formed the naive CD8 fraction, excluding terminally differentiated effector memory CD45RA+ cells. The repertoire was sequenced with immunoSEQ multiplex PCR; TCRdb's copy has only in-frame clones and lacks some. The data show hundreds of thousands of clones, with about 95% seen just once and roughly 0.1% held by the top ten. This CDR3 has 14 residues. Trimming removed 2 bases at V and 4 bases at J, with 9 bases between. Germline V gives CDR1 SGHTA, CDR2 FQGNSA. The clonotype comes from a woman in her 30s in good health. The V and J genes are TRBV7-2 and TRBJ1-3, with D uncertain. The material sequenced was naive CD8+ T cells sorted from blood. CDR3 DNA: TGTGCCAGCAGCTTAAGGAGACAAGGAAACACCATATATTTT. This sequence encodes CASSLRRQGNTIYF.